These 4 T cell receptor beta chains came from one sample sequenced in a study of T cell responses to AZD1222 COVID-19 vaccine. The protocol was immunoSEQ multiplex PCR, while the TCRdb copy is restricted to in-frame clones and leaves out a portion. The sample lists 95,000 to 150,000 clones, about 92% occurring once. Sequencing used peripheral blood, obtained 28 days after the second AZD1222 dose. Receptor source: an adult who received the AZD1222 COVID-19 vaccine.

The chain is built from TRBV18 and TRBJ2-3; D is uncertain. This CDR3 spans 13 amino acids. Looked up from germline, CDR1 is KGHSH and CDR2 is LQKENI. V was pared by 5 bases and J by 5 bases, with 11 bases between. The chain's CDR3 is CASSALRGDTQYF. CDR3 sequence (DNA): TGTGCCAGCTCAGCCCTAAGAGGAGATACGCAGTATTTT.

This clone showed up just once. This chain connects TRBV24-1 to TRBJ2-3; the match to TRBD1 covers 11 bases. Unmatched junction bases numbered 17, after V lost 4 bases and J lost 6 bases. This CDR3 is built from 19 residues. The germline gives CDR1 KGHDR, CDR2 SFDVKD. The CDR3 nucleotides read TGTGCCACCAGTGACCGAATTTACAAGCCGGGACAGGGGGTGGATACGCAGTATTTT. The encoded protein is CATSDRIYKPGQGVDTQYF.

This rearrangement joins TRBV9 to TRBJ2-1, with 8 bases lining up with TRBD2. Germline V gives CDR1 SGDLS, CDR2 YYNGEE. CDR3 length equals 15 residues. V lost 3 bases to trimming and J lost 0 bases; unmatched junction nucleotides: 2. CDR3 coding DNA: TGTGCCAGCAGCGCTGGGACTAGCTCCTACAATGAGCAGTTCTTC. The encoded protein is CASSAGTSSYNEQFF.

In its sample, this clone was seen once. The chain couples TRBV19 to TRBJ1-5; no clear D gene. Trimming removed 7 bases at V and 5 bases at J, with 15 bases between. This CDR3 has 14 amino acids. Germline V gene data show CDR1 as LNHDA and CDR2 as SQIVND (reference sequence). CDR3 loop: CASKVPQEYQPQHF. The CDR3 nucleotides are TGTGCCAGTAAAGTTCCGCAGGAATATCAGCCCCAGCATTTT.